This T cell receptor beta chain was found in a study of human T cells and chemical hapten exposure. Overall study findings and caveats: Patch test score rose with PT1 expanded TCR count, significant at thresholds 8, 16 and 32, not 4. With DPC sensitization, TCRs exceeding 1 in 1000 frequency showed no change.

Described time point: patch test 1, 2 weeks after DPC sensitization. The treatment was: therapeutic diphenylcyclopropenone sensitization with weekly scalp DPC. V was clipped by 1 base and J by 3 bases, with 13 bases between them. The CDR3 extends over 16 amino acids. CDR1 and CDR2 from the germline V gene are LGHNA and YSLEER. TCRdb used MiXCR to reprocess the RACE reads, holding one entry per CDR3 protein. The repertoire has 71,000 or so distinct CDR3 sequences, 9.8% of them found once; the top ten carry 3% to 4%. This clonotype was recorded many times. As yet, its antigen is unknown. The chain combines TRBV4-3 with TRBJ2-1; D gene unclear. The source of this sequence is a woman aged 40 to 50 with alopecia areata. Some clones in this sample may be carry-over from other donors' samples. Specimen: whole blood, collected in connection with sensitization to the hapten diphenylcyclopropenone (DPC). CDR3 nucleotides: TGCGCCAGCAGCCAAGGCTGGGATACGTTCTACAATGAGCAGTTCTTC. Encoded protein: CASSQGWDTFYNEQFF.